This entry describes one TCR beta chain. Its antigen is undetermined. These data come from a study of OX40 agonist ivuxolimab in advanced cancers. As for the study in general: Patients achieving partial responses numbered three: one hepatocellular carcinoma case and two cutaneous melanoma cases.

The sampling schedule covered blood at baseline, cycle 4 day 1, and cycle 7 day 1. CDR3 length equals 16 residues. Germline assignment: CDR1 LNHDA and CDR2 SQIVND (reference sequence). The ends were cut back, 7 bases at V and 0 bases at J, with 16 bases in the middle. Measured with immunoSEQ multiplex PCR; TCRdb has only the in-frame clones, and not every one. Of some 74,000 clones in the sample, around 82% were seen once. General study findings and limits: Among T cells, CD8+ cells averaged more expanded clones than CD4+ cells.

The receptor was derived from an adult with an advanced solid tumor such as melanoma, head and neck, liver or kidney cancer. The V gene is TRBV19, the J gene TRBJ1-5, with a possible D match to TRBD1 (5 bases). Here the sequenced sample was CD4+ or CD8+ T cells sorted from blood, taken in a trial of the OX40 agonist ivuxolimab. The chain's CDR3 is CASNRDRSYSNQPQHF. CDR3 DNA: TGTGCCAGTAATCGGGACCGATCCTATAGCAATCAGCCCCAGCATTTT.